These T cell receptor beta chains were read from a single sample in a study of blood T cell repertoires in COVID-19. Clones were sequenced by immunoSEQ multiplex PCR, and TCRdb holds only the in-frame ones, with some missing. Here the sample spans 52,000 or so clones, 87% being singletons. The sample comprised peripheral blood. Source of these receptors: a man in his forties or fifties with COVID-19, enrolled during active disease. CDR3s include the opening cysteine and the closing phenylalanine or tryptophan. Fields, in order: V gene, clone size, D gene, J gene, CDR3 DNA, CDR3 protein. D genes are given only for firm matches. Not every row has a clone size; where given, it reads once, few, many or a size class.

V gene: TRBV6-5
clone size: NA
D gene: TRBD2
J gene: TRBJ2-1
CDR3 DNA: TGTGCCAGCACTCACGGGGGGGAGCAGTTCTTC
CDR3 protein: CASTHGGEQFF

V gene: TRBV12-3/TRBV12-4
clone size: NA
D gene: NA
J gene: TRBJ1-1
CDR3 DNA: TGTGCCAGCAGTTTAACCGGGACTGAAGCTTTCTTT
CDR3 protein: CASSLTGTEAFF

V gene: TRBV15
clone size: once
D gene: NA
J gene: TRBJ2-1
CDR3 DNA: TGTGCCACCAGCAGAGCAGGGAGTTTCCCCGGGACTTACAATGAGCAGTTCTTC
CDR3 protein: CATSRAGSFPGTYNEQFF

V gene: TRBV18
clone size: once
D gene: NA
J gene: TRBJ2-7
CDR3 DNA: TGTGCCAGCTCACAACTAGAGAGCTCCTACGAGCAGTACTTC
CDR3 protein: CASSQLESSYEQYF

V gene: TRBV3-1/TRBV3-2
clone size: NA
D gene: NA
J gene: TRBJ2-7
CDR3 DNA: TGTGCCAGCAGCCCCATGGGCTTCAACGAGCAGTACTTC
CDR3 protein: CASSPMGFNEQYF

V gene: TRBV11-2
clone size: once
D gene: TRBD1
J gene: TRBJ2-7
CDR3 DNA: TGTGCCAGCAGCTGGACAGGGACATCCTACGAGCAGTACTTC
CDR3 protein: CASSWTGTSYEQYF

V gene: TRBV5-1
clone size: NA
D gene: TRBD1
J gene: TRBJ2-1
CDR3 DNA: TGCGCCAGCAGCGACACTACTCAGGGGGCTTTTTACAATGAGCAGTTCTTC
CDR3 protein: CASSDTTQGAFYNEQFF

V gene: TRBV28
clone size: NA
D gene: TRBD1
J gene: TRBJ1-2
CDR3 DNA: TGTGCCAGCAGTTCCCCCTCCGGGACAGCCTATGGCTACACCTTC
CDR3 protein: CASSSPSGTAYGYTF

V gene: TRBV23-1
clone size: NA
D gene: NA
J gene: TRBJ1-5
CDR3 DNA: TGCGCCAGCAGTCAATGGGGCGGGGGGAGACCTCACAATCAGCCCCAGCATTTT
CDR3 protein: CASSQWGGGRPHNQPQHF

V gene: TRBV19
clone size: NA
D gene: NA
J gene: TRBJ2-7
CDR3 DNA: TGTGCCAGTAGTGTCGGCGGGACGGATCGTTACGAGCAGTACTTC
CDR3 protein: CASSVGGTDRYEQYF

V gene: TRBV5-1
clone size: NA
D gene: NA
J gene: TRBJ1-4
CDR3 DNA: TGCGCCAGCAGCTTGGACAGGGCCAATAATGAAAAACTGTTTTTT
CDR3 protein: CASSLDRANNEKLFF

V gene: TRBV21-1
clone size: once
D gene: NA
J gene: TRBJ2-1
CDR3 DNA: TGTGCCAGCACCCGACAGGGGGGTGATGAGCAGTTCTTC
CDR3 protein: CASTRQGGDEQFF

V gene: TRBV30
clone size: NA
D gene: NA
J gene: TRBJ1-2
CDR3 DNA: TGTGCCTGGAGTGTAGAGCCAGGCGCTGGCTACACCTTC
CDR3 protein: CAWSVEPGAGYTF

V gene: TRBV2
clone size: NA
D gene: TRBD1
J gene: TRBJ1-1
CDR3 DNA: TGTGCCAGCAGTGTTCCCGGGACAGGGTTAGGCACTGAAGCTTTCTTT
CDR3 protein: CASSVPGTGLGTEAFF

V gene: TRBV19
clone size: few
D gene: NA
J gene: TRBJ2-3
CDR3 DNA: TGTGCCAGTAGTATCAGTGCCGCAGATACGCAGTATTTT
CDR3 protein: CASSISAADTQYF

V gene: TRBV9
clone size: once
D gene: NA
J gene: TRBJ1-1
CDR3 DNA: TGTGCCAGCAGCGGCCGTACAGGGCACACTGAAGCTTTCTTT
CDR3 protein: CASSGRTGHTEAFF

V gene: TRBV14
clone size: NA
D gene: NA
J gene: TRBJ1-3
CDR3 DNA: TGTGCCAGCAGCCAAGTAAAGCCCCCAAGAGGTGGGGAGAACACCATATATTTT
CDR3 protein: CASSQVKPPRGGENTIYF

V gene: TRBV10-1
clone size: NA
D gene: TRBD1
J gene: TRBJ1-5
CDR3 DNA: TGCGCCAGCAGTGAGGTAGGGACAGGGGCTGGTTTGGGCAATCAGCCCCAGCATTTT
CDR3 protein: CASSEVGTGAGLGNQPQHF

V gene: TRBV3-1/TRBV3-2
clone size: NA
D gene: NA
J gene: TRBJ1-6
CDR3 DNA: TGTGCCAGCAGCCAAGCTCTGGTCACTTATAATTCACCCCTCCACTTT
CDR3 protein: CASSQALVTYNSPLHF

V gene: TRBV6-6
clone size: NA
D gene: TRBD1
J gene: TRBJ2-7
CDR3 DNA: TGTGCCAGCAGTCCAGGGGGCGCTCCCTACGAGCAGTACTTC
CDR3 protein: CASSPGGAPYEQYF

V gene: TRBV3-1/TRBV3-2
clone size: NA
D gene: TRBD2
J gene: TRBJ2-5
CDR3 DNA: TGTGCCAGCAGCCTAAGCGGGAGGGTAGGGGAGACCCAGTACTTC
CDR3 protein: CASSLSGRVGETQYF

V gene: TRBV7-3
clone size: NA
D gene: TRBD1
J gene: TRBJ2-3
CDR3 DNA: TGTGCCAGCAGCCTCACAGGGGGCCGCACAGATACGCAGTATTTT
CDR3 protein: CASSLTGGRTDTQYF

V gene: TRBV10-1
clone size: NA
D gene: TRBD2
J gene: TRBJ2-1
CDR3 DNA: TGCGCCAGCAGTGACTCCATCCAACTAGCGGGAGAGGAGAATGAGCAGTTCTTC
CDR3 protein: CASSDSIQLAGEENEQFF

V gene: TRBV7-9
clone size: NA
D gene: NA
J gene: TRBJ1-2
CDR3 DNA: TGTGCCAGCAGCTTAGCGCGGACGGGAGGTGGCTACACCTTC
CDR3 protein: CASSLARTGGGYTF

V gene: TRBV30
clone size: NA
D gene: TRBD1
J gene: TRBJ1-1
CDR3 DNA: TGTGCCTGGAGTCGACAGGGGGCCAACGAGAACACTGAAGCTTTCTTT
CDR3 protein: CAWSRQGANENTEAFF

V gene: TRBV21-1
clone size: NA
D gene: NA
J gene: TRBJ2-1
CDR3 DNA: TGTGCCAGCAGCGCTCTATCCATCAGGGGGTCCTACAATGAGCAGTTCTTC
CDR3 protein: CASSALSIRGSYNEQFF

V gene: TRBV5-4
clone size: NA
D gene: NA
J gene: TRBJ2-6
CDR3 DNA: TGTGCCGGCTACAGGGCTGGGGCCAACGTCCTGACTTTC
CDR3 protein: CAGYRAGANVLTF

V gene: TRBV11-2
clone size: few
D gene: TRBD1
J gene: TRBJ1-4
CDR3 DNA: TGTGCCAGCAGTATGACAGGGGCCCAAGGAAGGGAAAAACTGTTTTTT
CDR3 protein: CASSMTGAQGREKLFF

V gene: TRBV4-2
clone size: NA
D gene: TRBD2
J gene: TRBJ2-7
CDR3 DNA: TGTGCCAGCAGCCAAGAAGGGAGGGAGGGTAACGAGCAGTACTTC
CDR3 protein: CASSQEGREGNEQYF

V gene: TRBV2
clone size: NA
D gene: TRBD2
J gene: TRBJ2-1
CDR3 DNA: TGTGCCAGCTTAGGCGGGGGTTACAATGAGCAGTTCTTC
CDR3 protein: CASLGGGYNEQFF

V gene: TRBV5-1
clone size: NA
D gene: NA
J gene: TRBJ1-4
CDR3 DNA: TGCGCCAGCAGCCGCCGTGGGACACCCGAGGGACTGTTTTTT
CDR3 protein: CASSRRGTPEGLFF

V gene: TRBV6-2/TRBV6-3
clone size: once
D gene: NA
J gene: TRBJ1-5
CDR3 DNA: TGTGCCAGCAGTTACGTCACCGCTAAATATCAGCCCCAGCATTTT
CDR3 protein: CASSYVTAKYQPQHF

V gene: TRBV2
clone size: NA
D gene: TRBD1
J gene: TRBJ1-1
CDR3 DNA: TGTGCCAGCAGGACACAGGGGGCGCGAACTGAAGCTTTCTTT
CDR3 protein: CASRTQGARTEAFF

V gene: TRBV27
clone size: once
D gene: TRBD1
J gene: TRBJ2-7
CDR3 DNA: TGTGCCAGCAGGATGGAGGGACAGGGGTTGTACGAGCAGTACTTC
CDR3 protein: CASRMEGQGLYEQYF

V gene: TRBV7-7
clone size: few
D gene: NA
J gene: TRBJ2-2
CDR3 DNA: TGTGCTAGCAGCTTATCCGGGTCGGACACCGGGGAGCTGTTTTTT
CDR3 protein: CASSLSGSDTGELFF

V gene: TRBV28
clone size: NA
D gene: NA
J gene: TRBJ2-2
CDR3 DNA: TGTGCCAGCAGTTTAAGCAGGGGCTACACCGGGGAGCTGTTTTTT
CDR3 protein: CASSLSRGYTGELFF

V gene: TRBV4-1
clone size: NA
D gene: NA
J gene: TRBJ1-2
CDR3 DNA: TGCGCCAGCAGCCAAGATATTCTATCGGGGGATTCCTATGGCTACACCTTC
CDR3 protein: CASSQDILSGDSYGYTF

V gene: TRBV6-5
clone size: NA
D gene: TRBD1
J gene: TRBJ1-6
CDR3 DNA: TGTGCCAGCAGTTACAAATGGGTGACAGGGACGGGGCCCCTCCACTTT
CDR3 protein: CASSYKWVTGTGPLHF

V gene: TRBV10-3
clone size: NA
D gene: NA
J gene: TRBJ2-1
CDR3 DNA: TGTGCCATCAGTGACGCCGGCTCGGGATGGGTTGAGCAGTTCTTC
CDR3 protein: CAISDAGSGWVEQFF

V gene: TRBV13
clone size: NA
D gene: NA
J gene: TRBJ2-5
CDR3 DNA: TGTGCCAGCAGCTCGCTCCTGGAGGGGCTCCAAGAGACCCAGTACTTC
CDR3 protein: CASSSLLEGLQETQYF

V gene: TRBV5-1
clone size: NA
D gene: NA
J gene: TRBJ2-3
CDR3 DNA: TGCGCCAGCAGCTCCGGACAGATCACAGATACGCAGTATTTT
CDR3 protein: CASSSGQITDTQYF

V gene: TRBV2
clone size: NA
D gene: TRBD1
J gene: TRBJ2-7
CDR3 DNA: TGTGCCAGCAGTGAGGGACACTTGGTTGGGGACAGGGGGACGATAGAGCAGTACTTC
CDR3 protein: CASSEGHLVGDRGTIEQYF

V gene: TRBV5-1
clone size: NA
D gene: NA
J gene: TRBJ1-2
CDR3 DNA: TGCGCCAGCAGCTCTACCGGGACGCGGGGGGGTGGCTACACCTTC
CDR3 protein: CASSSTGTRGGGYTF

V gene: TRBV2
clone size: NA
D gene: TRBD1
J gene: TRBJ1-4
CDR3 DNA: TGTGCAACGCGACAGGGGCCTAATGAAAAACTGTTTTTT
CDR3 protein: CATRQGPNEKLFF

V gene: TRBV11-3
clone size: NA
D gene: TRBD2
J gene: TRBJ2-1
CDR3 DNA: TGTGCCAGCAAAAGCGGGGGGAATTACAATGAGCAGTTCTTC
CDR3 protein: CASKSGGNYNEQFF

V gene: TRBV30
clone size: NA
D gene: TRBD2
J gene: TRBJ2-1
CDR3 DNA: TGTGCCTGGTCTAGCGGGAGGGAGCAGTTCTTC
CDR3 protein: CAWSSGREQFF

V gene: TRBV6-1
clone size: once
D gene: NA
J gene: TRBJ2-5
CDR3 DNA: TGTGCCAGCAGTGAAAGAGGAGAGACCCAGTACTTC
CDR3 protein: CASSERGETQYF

V gene: TRBV29-1
clone size: medium-sized
D gene: NA
J gene: TRBJ2-2
CDR3 DNA: TGCAGCGCCGTGGACAGCGAGGAGTCCGGGGAGCTGTTTTTT
CDR3 protein: CSAVDSEESGELFF

V gene: TRBV5-6
clone size: NA
D gene: NA
J gene: TRBJ1-1
CDR3 DNA: TGTGCCAGCAGCTTGGTAGTAGGGGAGGATACTGAAGCTTTCTTT
CDR3 protein: CASSLVVGEDTEAFF

V gene: TRBV2
clone size: NA
D gene: TRBD2
J gene: TRBJ2-5
CDR3 DNA: TGTGCCAGCAGTGTCCTCGGGGGGGGTCAGGAGACCCAGTACTTC
CDR3 protein: CASSVLGGGQETQYF